These 24 T cell receptor beta chains were sequenced from one sample in a study of cytotoxic CD8 clonotypes in ibrutinib-treated CLL. The repertoire was sequenced with immunoSEQ multiplex PCR; TCRdb's copy has only in-frame clones and lacks some. The table includes about 16,000 clones, approximately 67% detected once. Sequenced material: PBMCs, taken before ibrutinib treatment. Receptor source: a human donor with chronic lymphocytic leukemia.

J is TRBJ1-4 and V is TRBV6-6, with a possible D match to TRBD1 (6 bases). This CDR3 has 13 amino acids. Looked up from germline, CDR1 is MNHNY and CDR2 is SVGAGI (reference sequence). Deletions cut 5 bases from V and 13 bases from J, with 17 bases between. CDR3 bases: TGTGCCAGCAGTCCACAGGGAAGGTTCGGACTGTTTTTT. It translates to CASSPQGRFGLFF.

V is TRBV2 and J is TRBJ2-1; 7 bases fit TRBD2. Germline CDR1 SNHLY, CDR2 FYNNEI. The CDR3 is 15 amino acids. With V trimmed by 3 bases and J by 5 bases, 7 bases remained unmatched. In DNA, the CDR3 is TGTGCCAGCAGTGAGGAGGCTAGCGGCCACAATGAGCAGTTCTTC. Protein: CASSEEASGHNEQFF.

This rearrangement joins TRBV6-4 to TRBJ1-2; 10 bases match TRBD1. The V gene end was trimmed by 5 bases and the J gene end by 4 bases; junction bases not matched to a gene: 10. Germline values: CDR1 MRHNA, CDR2 SNTAGT. This CDR3 is 16 amino acids long. CDR3 DNA sequence: TGTGCCAGCAGTAGGTCTTCCGGGACAGGGGTCTATGGCTACACCTTC. Protein product: CASSRSSGTGVYGYTF.

This chain joins TRBV6-6 and TRBJ1-5; D is ambiguous. CDR3 size: 15 residues. The germline CDR1 and CDR2 sequences are MNHNY and SVGAGI (reference sequence). Trimming cost V 8 bases and J 3 bases, with 17 bases left between them. For the CDR3, the DNA is TGTGCCAGCGAGGGAAACATAGGCAACAATCAGCCCCAGCATTTT. The encoded protein is CASEGNIGNNQPQHF.

The table lists this clone with a count of one. The chain joins TRBV7-9 to TRBJ1-2; unclear D gene. The CDR3 covers 11 residues. V lost 2 bases and J 4 bases, leaving 2 bases between the germline ends. Germline lookup yields CDR1 SEHNR and CDR2 FQNEAQ (reference sequence). In nucleotides, the CDR3 is TGTGCCAGCAGCTTAACCTATGGCTACACCTTC. Amino acid sequence: CASSLTYGYTF. Variable domain in full (rest from reference TRBV7-9 and TRBJ1-2): DTGVSQNPRHKITKRGQNVTFRCDPISEHNRLYWYRQTLGQGPEFLTYFQNEAQLEKSRLLSDRFSAERPKGSFSTLEIQRTEQGDSAMYLCASSLTYGYTFGSGTRLTVV.

V gene TRBV6-6 combines with J gene TRBJ2-3, with a tentative D call TRBD1 (6 bases). The CDR3 covers 13 residues. CDR1 MNHNY and CDR2 SVGAGI come from the germline V gene (reference sequence). Trimming removed 4 bases from V and 3 bases from J, with 8 bases in between. This CDR3 is CASSSQGTDTQYF. The CDR3 DNA follows: TGTGCCAGCAGTTCCCAGGGGACAGATACGCAGTATTTT.

This clone was observed a single time. This rearrangement joins TRBV29-1 to TRBJ2-3; 8 nucleotides match TRBD1. Germline assignment: CDR1 SQVTM and CDR2 ANQGSEA. The CDR3 is 15 amino acids. The junction had 12 bases not matched to a gene; V was cut back by 6 bases and J by 4 bases. This CDR3 reads CSVPLRTGSADTQYF. Written as DNA, the CDR3 is TGCAGCGTCCCACTCCGGACAGGGTCCGCAGATACGCAGTATTTT.

This clone is large in the sample. This chain uses TRBV19 with TRBJ2-3, with 8 bases aligning to TRBD1. In germline, CDR1 is LNHDA, CDR2 SQIVND (reference sequence). V was pared by 8 bases and J by 1 base, with 8 bases of the junction left unmatched. The CDR3 runs to 15 residues. CDR3 coding DNA: TGTGCCAGTTCTCAGGGGGCAGTCGGCACAGATACGCAGTATTTT. Its translation is CASSQGAVGTDTQYF.

The chain has TRBV6-5 and TRBJ2-5, with D hard to call. The germline V gene has CDR1 MNHEY and CDR2 SVGAGI. The CDR3 loop spans 14 amino acids. V lost 0 bases to trimming and J lost 4 bases, with 9 bases between them. The CDR3 is CASSYSGGLETQYF. The CDR3 DNA is TGTGCCAGCAGTTACTCGGGTGGTTTAGAGACCCAGTACTTC.

The CDR3 nucleotides read TGTGCCAGCAGCCTGGGGAGGGTCTCTGGAAACACCATATATTTT. This encodes CASSLGRVSGNTIYF. J is TRBJ1-3 and V is TRBV7-2; no definite D call. The CDR3 contains 15 residues. The V gene's germline CDR1 is SGHTA and CDR2 FQGNSA. The V end lost 5 bases, the J end lost 0 bases, and 11 bases lay between the germline ends.

The rearrangement links TRBV7-6 to TRBJ1-3; D ambiguous. From germline, CDR1 is SGHVS and CDR2 FNYEAQ. This CDR3 contains 17 residues. V was pared by 0 bases and J by 0 bases, with 12 bases between. The CDR3 protein is CASSLATGRASGNTIYF. Written as DNA, the CDR3 is TGTGCCAGCAGCTTAGCGACGGGGAGGGCCTCTGGAAACACCATATATTTT. Full variable domain (missing parts from reference TRBV7-6 and TRBJ1-3): GAGVSQSPRYKVTKRGQDVALRCDPISGHVSLYWYRQALGQGPEFLTYFNYEAQQDKSGLPNDRFSAERPEGSISTLTIQRTEQRDSAMYRCASSLATGRASGNTIYFGEGSWLTVV.

V gene TRBV10-2 combines with J gene TRBJ2-3, with D hard to call. The CDR3 consists of 15 residues. Germline CDR1 is WSHSY and CDR2 is SAAADI. V was clipped by 3 bases and J by 4 bases, with 14 bases between them. The CDR3 loop reads CASSEVGPWADTQYF. The CDR3 DNA sequence: TGCGCCAGCAGTGAAGTAGGGCCGTGGGCAGATACGCAGTATTTT.

The chain employs TRBV6-6 and TRBJ1-1; D uncertain. Trimming took 9 bases from V and 11 from J, leaving 28 bases between them. The CDR3 loop spans 15 amino acids. The germline V gene has CDR1 MNHNY and CDR2 SVGAGI (reference sequence). CDR3 DNA: TGTGCCAGTTCCCCTGGAGGAAGCCTCTACGTAGCCGCTTTCTTT. It specifies CASSPGGSLYVAAFF.

The chain carries TRBV29-1 and TRBJ2-7; tentatively, D is TRBD1 (6 bases). The V gene lost 4 bases and the J gene lost 9 bases, with 19 bases spanning the gap. Germline V gives CDR1 SQVTM, CDR2 ANQGSEA. The length of the CDR3 is 13 residues. The CDR3 loop reads CSVGDARGYGQYF. DNA of the CDR3: TGCAGCGTTGGGGACGCCAGGGGCTATGGGCAGTACTTC.

There are a few counts of this clone. The chain recombines TRBV5-1 with TRBJ2-1; D is unresolved. The germline CDR1 and CDR2 sequences are SGHRS and YFSETQ. The CDR3 totals 12 residues. Trimming pared 0 bases from V and 7 bases from J, leaving 5 bases between. The CDR3 DNA sequence: TGCGCCAGCAGCTTGGGGGGTAATGAGCAGTTCTTC. Encoded protein: CASSLGGNEQFF.

This sequence joins TRBV19 and TRBJ2-7; D gene uncertain. V lost 4 bases to trimming and J lost 4 bases, with 2 bases between them. Per germline, CDR1 LNHDA and CDR2 SQIVND (reference sequence). This CDR3 has 10 amino acids. The CDR3: CASSTYEQYF. CDR3 nucleotides: TGTGCCAGTAGTACGTACGAGCAGTACTTC.

There are a few counts of this clone. CDR3 in amino acids: CAISDRDRLNNSPLHF. The CDR3 region has the DNA TGTGCCATCAGTGATCGAGACAGACTTAATAATTCACCCCTCCACTTT. This chain connects TRBV10-3 to TRBJ1-6; D possibly corresponds to TRBD1 (5 bases). The V end was cut by 3 bases, the J end by 5 bases, with 14 bases between. Germline loops: CDR1 ENHRY, CDR2 SYGVKD. The CDR3 contains 16 residues.

For this clone: The sample contains more than one DNA sequence encoding this CDR3. The rearrangement joins TRBV6-5 to TRBJ1-1, with D uncertain. V shed 5 bases and J shed 1 base, with 8 bases lying between them. The CDR3 consists of 13 residues. Germline V gives CDR1 MNHEY, CDR2 SVGAGI. This CDR3 is CASSLLGNTEAFF. The CDR3 nucleotides are TGTGCCAGCAGTCTCCTAGGGAACACTGAAGCTTTCTTT.

The chain uses TRBV29-1 and TRBJ1-1; D gene ambiguous. The germline V gene encodes CDR1 SQVTM and CDR2 ANQGSEA. The CDR3 sequence is 13 residues long. The V and J ends lost 4 bases and 0 bases respectively, with 9 bases between them. CDR3 protein: CSVGWEMNTEAFF. As DNA, the CDR3 is TGCAGCGTTGGCTGGGAGATGAACACTGAAGCTTTCTTT.

The CDR3 sequence is CASSLSPLTDTQYF. CDR3 bases: TGTGCCAGCAGTTTGTCGCCCCTCACAGATACGCAGTATTTT. This chain uses TRBV27 with TRBJ2-3; the D is unclear. CDR1 and CDR2 (germline): MNHEY, SMNVEV (reference sequence). CDR3 size: 14 residues. Trimming left V 3 bases short and J 2 bases short, with 9 bases between.

This clone has a handful of counts. This chain uses TRBV5-6 with TRBJ2-7; D not certain. Trimming removed 0 bases from V and 5 bases from J, with 6 bases in between. The CDR3 runs 12 residues. Germline CDR1 SGHDT, CDR2 YYEEEE. The CDR3 DNA is TGTGCCAGCAGCTTGGAAGATAACGAGCAGTACTTC. It translates to CASSLEDNEQYF.

This clone was counted only a few times. The gene calls are TRBV5-1 and TRBJ2-7, with 11 bases identical to TRBD2. The CDR3 length is 15 residues. The germline V gene has CDR1 SGHRS and CDR2 YFSETQ. Trimming cost V 0 bases and J 3 bases; bases outside gene matches: 2. CDR3: CASSLGLAGIYEQYF. DNA for the CDR3: TGCGCCAGCAGCTTGGGACTAGCGGGGATCTACGAGCAGTACTTC.

The rearrangement joins TRBV4-2 to TRBJ2-1; D is possibly TRBD2 (6 bases). The V end lost 0 bases, the J end lost 0 bases, and 6 bases lay between the germline ends. The V gene's germline CDR1 is LGHNA and CDR2 YNFKEQ. The CDR3 has 15 amino acids. CDR3 loop: CASSQETSSYNEQFF. CDR3 nucleotides: TGTGCCAGCAGCCAAGAGACTAGCTCCTACAATGAGCAGTTCTTC.

This chain joins TRBV10-3 and TRBJ1-2; TRBD1 is a possible D gene (5 bases). The CDR3 is 16 residues long. Germline values: CDR1 ENHRY, CDR2 SYGVKD. The ends were cut back, 4 bases at V and 5 bases at J, with 20 bases in the middle. CDR3 loop: CAISVERQPPPYGYTF. The DNA of the CDR3 is TGTGCCATCAGTGTAGAAAGACAGCCTCCCCCATATGGCTACACCTTC.